The rows below give T cell receptor beta chains drawn from one sample of a study of blood T cell repertoires in COVID-19. Measured with immunoSEQ multiplex PCR; TCRdb has only the in-frame clones, and not every one. The sample lists around 200,000 clones; around 81% were seen once. The source material was peripheral blood. These receptors all come from a middle-aged man with active or convalescent COVID-19. Each CDR3 is given without its conserved first and last residue.

J gene | V gene | CDR3 protein
TRBJ2-7 | TRBV3-1/TRBV3-2 | ASSPRTGVFEQY
TRBJ1-6 | TRBV27 | ASSGTVAYNSPLH
TRBJ2-3 | TRBV9 | ASSVARGGGTDTQY
TRBJ2-7 | TRBV2 | ASRPTSGPPYEQY
TRBJ2-7 | TRBV7-2 | ASSFTGAAYEQY
TRBJ2-7 | TRBV2 | ASFRDFSYEQY
TRBJ2-3 | TRBV24-1 | ATSDLDRFTDTQY
TRBJ2-1 | TRBV5-4 | ASSRFAVAGGRNEQF
TRBJ2-2 | TRBV18 | ASSPGQVVGELF
TRBJ2-7 | TRBV6-5 | ASRRTGTYEQY
TRBJ1-3 | TRBV7-9 | ASSSIGQVSGNTIY
TRBJ2-3 | TRBV5-4 | ASSLGLAGFTDTQY
TRBJ2-2 | TRBV11-2 | ATRRPPANTGELF
TRBJ2-5 | TRBV6-2/TRBV6-3 | ASSYRLVQETQY
TRBJ2-5 | TRBV12-3/TRBV12-4 | VSSRREQETQY
TRBJ1-1 | TRBV5-6 | ASSAGTGAWGTEAF
TRBJ1-6 | TRBV7-9 | ASSPRGVRNSPLH
TRBJ2-7 | TRBV5-1 | ASSTVESVEQY
TRBJ2-2 | TRBV3-1/TRBV3-2 | ASSPSLAGGDQELF
TRBJ2-7 | TRBV5-1 | ASSEKDRGGNEQY
TRBJ2-5 | TRBV6-6 | ASSYSGTGEETQY
TRBJ1-1 | TRBV30 | AWSWRGGANEAF
TRBJ2-5 | TRBV5-5 | ASSLGTGSETQY
TRBJ2-1 | TRBV18 | ASSPRQGAAYNEQF
TRBJ1-4 | TRBV7-2 | ASSFNTQYEKLF
TRBJ1-1 | TRBV25-1 | ASSGPGQNTEAF
TRBJ1-5 | TRBV30 | AWSSNRGGQPQH
TRBJ2-7 | TRBV6-5 | ASMRTGANEQY
TRBJ1-1 | TRBV5-1 | ASSPGRGNTEAF
TRBJ1-3 | TRBV11-2 | ASSRDRESGNTIY
TRBJ2-7 | TRBV12-3/TRBV12-4 | ASSSDTYEQY
TRBJ2-1 | TRBV2 | ASSRLGTQGTGEQF
TRBJ2-2 | TRBV5-6 | ASSSTTTGELF
TRBJ1-1 | TRBV7-2 | ASSFRDTTEAF
TRBJ2-7 | TRBV7-8 | ASSPQQGYEQY